This T cell receptor (beta chain) was documented in a study of blood T cell repertoires in COVID-19. Assay: immunoSEQ multiplex PCR; the TCRdb copy retains only in-frame clones and omits some. The sample contains roughly 130,000 clones, 70% to 85% of which appear only once. V lost 0 bases, J lost 2 bases, and 13 bases lay in between. Per germline, CDR1 KGHSH and CDR2 LQKENI. CDR3 length: 16 residues. This receptor was taken from a woman older than 75 with acute or convalescent COVID-19. Input material: peripheral blood. V and J are TRBV18 and TRBJ1-2, with D perhaps matching TRBD1 (5 bases). CDR3 nucleotides: TGTGCCAGCTCACCACCGGGGGGATTCAGAAACTATGGCTACACCTTC. Its protein product is CASSPPGGFRNYGYTF.